This T cell receptor (beta chain) comes out of a study of T cell responses to AZD1222 COVID-19 vaccine. Broader study findings: Dominant CD4 TCR responses targeted spike regions 160-218 and 743-854. The peak T cell response came first, and repertoires were sampled only after it.

Recipients boosted at about 4 weeks or about 12 weeks are pooled. The repertoire was sequenced with immunoSEQ multiplex PCR; TCRdb's copy has only in-frame clones and lacks some. The sample lists over 110,000 clones, approximately 87% occurring once. The table lists this clone with a count of one. Its antigen is unknown. CDR1 is GTSNPN and CDR2 is SVGIG in the germline V gene (reference sequence). V lost 2 bases and J 7 bases, leaving 15 bases between the germline ends. The CDR3 has 15 amino acids. The clonotype originates from an adult who received the AZD1222 COVID-19 vaccine. The chain uses TRBV30 and TRBJ1-6; D gene uncertain. The material sequenced was peripheral blood, taken 28 days after the second AZD1222 dose. DNA for the CDR3: TGTGCCTGGAGTCTCCATAGGACGGGAAATTCACCCCTCCACTTT. Its translation is CAWSLHRTGNSPLHF.